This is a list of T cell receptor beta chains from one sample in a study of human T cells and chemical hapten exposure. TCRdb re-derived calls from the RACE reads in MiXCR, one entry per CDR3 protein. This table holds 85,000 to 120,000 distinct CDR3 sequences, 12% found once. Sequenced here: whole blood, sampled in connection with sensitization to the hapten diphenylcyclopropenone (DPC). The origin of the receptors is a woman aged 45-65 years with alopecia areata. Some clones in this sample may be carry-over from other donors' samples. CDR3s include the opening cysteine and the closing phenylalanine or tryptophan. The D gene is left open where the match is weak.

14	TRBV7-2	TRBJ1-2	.	CASSKDYTGEGYTF
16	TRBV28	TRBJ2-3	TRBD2	CASSSPGGPRTDTQYF
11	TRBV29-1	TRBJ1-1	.	CSAQGITEAFF
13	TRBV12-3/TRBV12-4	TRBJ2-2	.	CASSTIEAGELFF
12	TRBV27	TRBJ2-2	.	CASSLVNGELFF
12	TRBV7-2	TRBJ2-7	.	CASSLSVYEQYF
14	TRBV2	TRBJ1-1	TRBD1	CATADNRGLPEAFF
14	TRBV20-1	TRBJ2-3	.	CSGASQPSTDTQYF
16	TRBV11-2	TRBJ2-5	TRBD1	CASSSIKDRGQETQYF
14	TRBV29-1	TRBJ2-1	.	CSVGDAGSYNEQLF
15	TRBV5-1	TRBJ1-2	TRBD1	CASSLGQGGNYGYTF
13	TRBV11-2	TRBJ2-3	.	CASSLEWRGTQYF
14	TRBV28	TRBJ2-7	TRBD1	CASTWDRISYEQYF
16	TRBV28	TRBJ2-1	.	CASAGGGYSSYNEQFF